Listed below are T cell receptor beta chains from one sample, sequenced in a study of read filtering for tumor transcriptome and immune sequencing. TCRdb independently ran MiXCR on the reads; one entry per CDR3 protein. The data show 75,000 to 95,000 distinct CDR3 sequences, around an eighth seen once. Material: a population of CD138-negative cells sorted from bone marrow. These receptors came from a donor at least 40 years old with multiple myeloma. Both conserved end residues are part of each CDR3. The order of the fields is J gene, V gene, clone size, D gene, CDR3 protein, CDR3 DNA. The D gene is left open where the match is weak. Size is stated for part of the rows, as once, few or many counts, or as a class when the clone is expanded.

TRBJ2-7,TRBV28,many,TRBD1,CASSSPGGGEQYF,TGTGCCAGCAGCTCCCCAGGGGGCGGGGAGCAGTACTTC
TRBJ2-2,TRBV5-5,many,TRBD1,CASRPGQGTGELFF,TGTGCCAGCAGACCGGGACAGGGGACCGGGGAGCTGTTTTTT
TRBJ1-5,TRBV7-8,many,.,CASSLFENQPQHF,TGTGCCAGCAGCTTATTCGAAAATCAGCCCCAGCATTTT
TRBJ2-2,TRBV29-1,.,TRBD2,CSGMTSGGPGELFF,TGCAGCGGGATGACTAGCGGGGGCCCCGGGGAGCTGTTTTTT
TRBJ2-1,TRBV28,many,.,CASSAPGLSNEQFF,TGTGCCAGCAGTGCACCGGGACTGTCTAATGAGCAGTTCTTC
TRBJ2-1,TRBV29-1,many,TRBD2,CSVGGGSSGDNEQFF,TGCAGCGTTGGCGGAGGGTCCAGCGGGGACAATGAGCAGTTCTTC
TRBJ2-1,TRBV11-2,many,.,CASSSQLGSYNEQFF,TGTGCCAGCAGCTCGCAGCTAGGCTCCTACAATGAGCAGTTCTTC
TRBJ2-7,TRBV7-9,many,.,CASSLAWARGEQYF,TGTGCCAGCAGCTTAGCGTGGGCCCGAGGCGAGCAGTACTTC
TRBJ1-1,TRBV6-2/TRBV6-3,many,.,CASRTAGKERRTEAFF,TGTGCCAGCCGAACCGCGGGAAAGGAACGCCGGACTGAAGCTTTCTTT
TRBJ2-1,TRBV2,many,.,CASQGYNEQFF,TGTGCCAGCCAGGGGTACAATGAGCAGTTCTTC
TRBJ2-7,TRBV18,many,.,CASSPTGTYEQYF,TGTGCCAGCTCACCAACAGGGACCTACGAGCAGTACTTC